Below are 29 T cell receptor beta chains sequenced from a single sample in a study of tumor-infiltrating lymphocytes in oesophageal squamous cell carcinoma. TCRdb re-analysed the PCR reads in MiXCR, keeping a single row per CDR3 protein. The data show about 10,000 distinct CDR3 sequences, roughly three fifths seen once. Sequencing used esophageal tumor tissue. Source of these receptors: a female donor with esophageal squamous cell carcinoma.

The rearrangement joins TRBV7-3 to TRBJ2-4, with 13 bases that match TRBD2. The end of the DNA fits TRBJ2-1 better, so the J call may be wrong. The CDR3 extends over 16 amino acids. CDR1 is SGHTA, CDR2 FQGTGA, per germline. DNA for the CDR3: TGTGCCAGCAGCTTAATCGGACTAGCGGGAGCCAATGAGCAGTTCTTC. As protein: CASSLIGLAGANEQFF.

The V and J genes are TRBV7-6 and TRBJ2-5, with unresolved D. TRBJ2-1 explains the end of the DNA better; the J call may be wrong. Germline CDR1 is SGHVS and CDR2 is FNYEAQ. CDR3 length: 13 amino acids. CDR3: CASSPLWINEQFF. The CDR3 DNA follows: TGTGCCAGCAGCCCCCTATGGATCAATGAGCAGTTCTTC.

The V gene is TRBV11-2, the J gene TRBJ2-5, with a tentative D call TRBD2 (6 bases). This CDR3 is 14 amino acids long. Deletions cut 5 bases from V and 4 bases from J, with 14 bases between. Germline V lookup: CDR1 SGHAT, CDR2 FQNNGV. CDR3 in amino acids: CASSPSFSGETQYF. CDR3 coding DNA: TGTGCCAGCAGCCCCTCTTTTAGCGGAGAGACCCAGTACTTC.

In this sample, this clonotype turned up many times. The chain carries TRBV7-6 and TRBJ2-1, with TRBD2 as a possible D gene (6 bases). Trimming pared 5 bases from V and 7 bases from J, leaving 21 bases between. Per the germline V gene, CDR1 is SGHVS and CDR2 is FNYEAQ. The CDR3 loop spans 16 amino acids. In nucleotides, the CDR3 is TGTGCCAGCAGCCCTATTTATGCCGGGGGTCGTAATGAGCAGTTCTTC. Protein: CASSPIYAGGRNEQFF.

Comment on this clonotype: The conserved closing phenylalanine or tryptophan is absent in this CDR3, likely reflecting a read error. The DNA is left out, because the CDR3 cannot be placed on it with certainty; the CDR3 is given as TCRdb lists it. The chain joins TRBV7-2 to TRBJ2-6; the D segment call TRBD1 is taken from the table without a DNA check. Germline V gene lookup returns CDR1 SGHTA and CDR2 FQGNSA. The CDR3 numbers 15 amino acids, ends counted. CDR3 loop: CASSLDRGSPLHFGA.

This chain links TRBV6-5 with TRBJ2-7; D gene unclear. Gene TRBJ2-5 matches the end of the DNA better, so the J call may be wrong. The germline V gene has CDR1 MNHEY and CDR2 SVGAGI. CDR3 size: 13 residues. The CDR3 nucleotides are TGTGCCAGCAGTTCAGAGTTTGCAGAGACCCAGTACTTC. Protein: CASSSEFAETQYF.

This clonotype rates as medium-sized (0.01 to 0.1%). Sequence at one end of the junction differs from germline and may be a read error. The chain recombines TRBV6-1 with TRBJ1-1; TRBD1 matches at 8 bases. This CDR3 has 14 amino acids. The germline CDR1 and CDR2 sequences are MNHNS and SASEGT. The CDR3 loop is CASRADRVKTEAFF. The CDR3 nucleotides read TGTGCCAGCAGGGCGGACAGGGTGAAAACTGAAGCTTTCTTT.

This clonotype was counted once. Written as DNA, the CDR3 is TGTGCCAGCAGCTTAGGTCCGTACAATGAGCAGTTCTTC. Translating gives CASSLGPYNEQFF. V usage is TRBV11-3 and J usage is TRBJ2-1; D ambiguous. This CDR3 spans 13 amino acids. The V and J ends lost 1 base and 4 bases respectively, with 5 bases between them. Germline V lookup: CDR1 SGHNT, CDR2 YENEEA. Full variable domain (remainder filled in from reference TRBV11-3 and TRBJ2-1): EAGVVQSPRYKIIEKKQPVAFWCNPISGHNTLYWYLQNLGQGPELLIRYENEEAVDDSQLPKDRFSAERLKGVDSTLKIQPAELGDSAVYLCASSLGPYNEQFFGPGTRLTVL.

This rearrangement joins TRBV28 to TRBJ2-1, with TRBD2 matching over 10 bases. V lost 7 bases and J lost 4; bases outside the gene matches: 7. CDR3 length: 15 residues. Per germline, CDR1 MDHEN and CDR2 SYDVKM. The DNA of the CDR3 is TGTGCCAGCACCGCAGGACTAGCGGATTACAATGAGCAGTTCTTC. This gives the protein CASTAGLADYNEQFF.

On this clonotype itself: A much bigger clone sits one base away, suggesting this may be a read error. CDR3 nucleotide sequence: TGCGCCAGCAGTTCTAATGGCTACGAGCAGTTCTTC. It yields the protein CASSSNGYEQFF. The V gene is TRBV10-2, the J gene TRBJ2-5; D unresolved. Near its end, the DNA agrees better with TRBJ2-1, so the J call may be wrong. Germline values: CDR1 WSHSY, CDR2 SAAADI. The CDR3 is 12 residues long.

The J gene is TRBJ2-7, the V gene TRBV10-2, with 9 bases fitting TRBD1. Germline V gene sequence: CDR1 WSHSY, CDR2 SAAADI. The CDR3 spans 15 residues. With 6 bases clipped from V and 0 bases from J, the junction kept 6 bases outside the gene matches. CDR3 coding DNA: TGCGCCAGCAGATTACAGGGGGCCCTCTCCTACGAGCAGTACTTC. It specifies CASRLQGALSYEQYF.

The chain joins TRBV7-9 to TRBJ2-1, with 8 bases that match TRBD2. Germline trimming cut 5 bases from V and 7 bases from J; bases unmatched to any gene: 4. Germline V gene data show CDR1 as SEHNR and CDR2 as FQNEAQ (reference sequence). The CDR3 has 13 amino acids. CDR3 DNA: TGTGCCAGCAGCGTGGGACTAGTTAATGAGCAGTTCTTC. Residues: CASSVGLVNEQFF.

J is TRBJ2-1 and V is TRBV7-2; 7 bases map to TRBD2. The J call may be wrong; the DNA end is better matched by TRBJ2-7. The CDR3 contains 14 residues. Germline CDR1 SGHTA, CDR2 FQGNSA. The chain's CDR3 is CASSLAGGPYEQYF. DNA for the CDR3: TGTGCCAGCAGCTTAGCGGGAGGGCCTTACGAGCAGTACTTC.

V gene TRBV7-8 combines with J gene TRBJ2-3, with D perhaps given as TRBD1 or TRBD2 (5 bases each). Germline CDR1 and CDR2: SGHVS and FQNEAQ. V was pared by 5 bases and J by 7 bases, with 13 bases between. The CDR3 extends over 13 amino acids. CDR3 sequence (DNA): TGTGCCAGCAGCATCGGGACCCATAATACGCAGTATTTT. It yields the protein CASSIGTHNTQYF.

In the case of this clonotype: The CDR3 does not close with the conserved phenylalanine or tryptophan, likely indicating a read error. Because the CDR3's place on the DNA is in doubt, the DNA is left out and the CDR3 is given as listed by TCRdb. The CDR3 here is CAISELPENYGYTFGS. J is TRBJ2-7 and V is TRBV10-3. Germline-derived CDR1 and CDR2 are ENHRY and SYGVKD. The CDR3 length equals 16 residues, ends included.

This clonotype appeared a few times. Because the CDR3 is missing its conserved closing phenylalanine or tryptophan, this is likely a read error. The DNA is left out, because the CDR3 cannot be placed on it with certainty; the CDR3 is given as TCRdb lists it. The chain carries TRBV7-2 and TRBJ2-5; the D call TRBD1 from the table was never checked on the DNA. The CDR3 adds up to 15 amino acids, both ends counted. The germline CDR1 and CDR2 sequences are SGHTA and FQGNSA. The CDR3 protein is CASSLDRGSPLHFGN.

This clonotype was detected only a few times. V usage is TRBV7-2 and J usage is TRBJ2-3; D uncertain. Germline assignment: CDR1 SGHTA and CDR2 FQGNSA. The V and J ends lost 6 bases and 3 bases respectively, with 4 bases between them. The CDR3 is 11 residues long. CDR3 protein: CASRITDTQYF. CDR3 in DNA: TGTGCCAGCAGGATTACAGATACGCAGTATTTT.

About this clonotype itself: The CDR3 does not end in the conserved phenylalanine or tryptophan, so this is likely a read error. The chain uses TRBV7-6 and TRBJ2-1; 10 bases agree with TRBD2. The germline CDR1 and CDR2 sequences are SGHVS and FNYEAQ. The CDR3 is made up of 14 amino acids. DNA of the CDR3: TGTGCCAGCAGACTTAGCGGGAGGTACAACGAGCAGTTCGTC. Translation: CASRLSGRYNEQFV.

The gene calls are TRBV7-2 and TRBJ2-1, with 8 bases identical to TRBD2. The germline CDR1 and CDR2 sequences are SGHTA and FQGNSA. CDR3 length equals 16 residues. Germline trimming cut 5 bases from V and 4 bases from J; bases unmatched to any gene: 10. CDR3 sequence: CASSPITSGSYNEQFF. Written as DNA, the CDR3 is TGTGCCAGCAGCCCCATCACTAGCGGTAGTTACAATGAGCAGTTCTTC.

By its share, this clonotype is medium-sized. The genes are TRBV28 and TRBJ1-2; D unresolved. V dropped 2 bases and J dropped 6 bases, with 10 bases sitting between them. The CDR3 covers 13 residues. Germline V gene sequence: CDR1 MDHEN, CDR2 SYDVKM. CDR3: CASSLVFRDGYTF. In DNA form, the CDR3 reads TGTGCCAGCAGTTTAGTATTTCGGGATGGCTACACCTTC.

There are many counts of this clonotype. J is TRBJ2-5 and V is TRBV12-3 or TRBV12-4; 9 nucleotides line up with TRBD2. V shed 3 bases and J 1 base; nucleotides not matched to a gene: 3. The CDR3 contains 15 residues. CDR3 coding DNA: TGTGCCAGCAGTTTGGGGCGGGGGGGCCAAGAGACCCAGTACTTC. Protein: CASSLGRGGQETQYF.

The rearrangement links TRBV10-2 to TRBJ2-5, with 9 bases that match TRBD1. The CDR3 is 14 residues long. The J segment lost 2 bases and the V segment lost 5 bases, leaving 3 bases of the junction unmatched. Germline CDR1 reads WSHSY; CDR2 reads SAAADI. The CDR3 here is CASSWTGAQETQYF. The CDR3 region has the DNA TGCGCCAGCAGTTGGACAGGGGCACAAGAGACCCAGTACTTC.

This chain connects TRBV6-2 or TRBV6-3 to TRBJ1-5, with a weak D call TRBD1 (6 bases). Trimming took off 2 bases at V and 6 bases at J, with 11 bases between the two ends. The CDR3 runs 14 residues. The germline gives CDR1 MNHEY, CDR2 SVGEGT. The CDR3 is CASSYGGASQPQHF. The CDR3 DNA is TGTGCCAGCAGTTACGGGGGGGCCAGTCAGCCCCAGCATTTT.

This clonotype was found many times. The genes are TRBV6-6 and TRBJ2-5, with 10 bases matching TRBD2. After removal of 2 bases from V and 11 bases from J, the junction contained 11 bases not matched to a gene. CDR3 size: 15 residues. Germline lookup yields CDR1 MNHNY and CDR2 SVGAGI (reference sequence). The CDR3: CASSYGAGGPNEQYF. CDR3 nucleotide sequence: TGTGCCAGCAGTTACGGAGCGGGGGGGCCAAATGAGCAGTACTTC.

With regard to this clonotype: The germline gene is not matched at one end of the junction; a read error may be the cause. CDR3 protein: CASSKTSGESDTQYF. The CDR3 coding sequence is TGTGCTAGCAGCAAGACTAGCGGGGAATCAGATACGCAGTATTTT. The chain recombines TRBV7-6 with TRBJ2-3, with 11 bases lining up with TRBD2. Germline V CDR1 and CDR2: SGHVS, FNYEAQ. The CDR3 is made up of 15 amino acids.

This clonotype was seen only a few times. CDR3 protein: CASSFSSGSYNEQFF. Written as DNA, the CDR3 is TGTGCCAGCAGCTTTAGTAGCGGGTCCTACAATGAGCAGTTCTTC. The chain joins TRBV7-2 to TRBJ2-1, with 7 bases matching TRBD2. This CDR3 contains 15 residues. V gave up 3 bases and J gave up 1 base; unmatched junction bases: 3. Germline values: CDR1 SGHTA, CDR2 FQGNSA.

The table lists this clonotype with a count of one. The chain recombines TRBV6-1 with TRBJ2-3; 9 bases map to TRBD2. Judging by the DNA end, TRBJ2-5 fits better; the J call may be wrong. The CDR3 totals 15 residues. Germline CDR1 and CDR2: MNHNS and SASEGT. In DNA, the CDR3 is TGTGCCAGCAGTCCTCGGGCGGGAGGGGTTGAGACCCAGTACTTC. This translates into CASSPRAGGVETQYF.

CDR3: CASSPMEGLNEQYF. In nucleotides, the CDR3 is TGTGCCAGCAGCCCCATGGAAGGGCTGAACGAGCAGTACTTC. The J gene is TRBJ2-5, the V gene TRBV7-8; no reliable D call. The assigned J gene may be wrong: the sequence end matches TRBJ2-7 better. From germline, CDR1 is SGHVS and CDR2 FQNEAQ. The CDR3 is 14 residues long.

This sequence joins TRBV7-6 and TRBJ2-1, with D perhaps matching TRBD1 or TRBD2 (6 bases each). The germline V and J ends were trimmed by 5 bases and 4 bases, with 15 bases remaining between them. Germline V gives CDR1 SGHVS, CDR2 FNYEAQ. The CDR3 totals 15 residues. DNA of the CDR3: TGTGCCAGCAGCGGACGGCAGGGGAGGTACAATGAGCAGTTCTTC. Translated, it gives CASSGRQGRYNEQFF.